This TCR beta chain was captured by sequencing in a study of T cell responses to AZD1222 COVID-19 vaccine. The study, taken as a whole, reports: Dominant at 160-218 and 743-854, vaccine-associated CD4 TCRs also spanned spike. Only five or six AZD1222 recipients were seropositive at baseline. Clonal diversity may have been underestimated, and the donors were mostly white British, with more females than males.

V was trimmed by 7 bases and J by 3 bases, leaving 15 bases between them. In germline, CDR1 is GTSNPN, CDR2 SVGIG (reference sequence). CDR3 length equals 14 residues. About this clone itself: Antigen unknown.

Sequencing used immunoSEQ multiplex PCR; TCRdb keeps in-frame clones, though not all of them. The sample lists approximately 80,000 clones; around 90% were seen once. Pooling was applied to second doses at about 4 or about 12 weeks. The V and J genes are TRBV30 and TRBJ2-2; a weak D match, TRBD2 (7 bases). This TCR derives from an adult who received the AZD1222 COVID-19 vaccine. Specimen: peripheral blood, collected 28 days after the second AZD1222 dose. In DNA form, the CDR3 reads TGTGCCTCTTGGGGGGGGCGGTACACCGGGGAGCTGTTTTTT. Amino acid sequence: CASWGGRYTGELFF.